The 20 T cell receptor beta chains reported below all come from one sample, sequenced in a study of cytomegalovirus exposure and HLA in healthy donors. The PCR had 60 Vbeta and 13 Jbeta primers. TCRdb keeps only in-frame clones here, not all; method: immunoSEQ multiplex PCR. The table records under 200,000 clones, just over 75% of them present only once. Sequenced material: PBMCs. The source is a woman aged 30 to 39 in good health and CMV-seropositive.

The J gene is TRBJ2-7, the V gene TRBV27; 16 bases map to TRBD2. The CDR3 totals 18 residues. Germline CDR1 reads MNHEY; CDR2 reads SMNVEV (reference sequence). The ends lost 5 bases at V and 5 bases at J; junction bases unmatched: 12. This chain's CDR3 is CASSPGTSGRAYLNEQYF. The CDR3, as DNA: TGTGCCAGCAGTCCCGGGACTAGCGGGAGGGCCTATTTGAACGAGCAGTACTTC.

The CDR3 protein is CASHSSGALYEQYF. Written as DNA, the CDR3 is TGTGCCAGCCACTCTAGCGGGGCCCTCTACGAGCAGTACTTC. The chain carries TRBV28 and TRBJ2-7; 9 bases line up with TRBD2. This CDR3 spans 14 amino acids. CDR1 and CDR2 from the germline V gene are MDHEN and SYDVKM. Trimming at V came to 8 bases and at J to 3 bases, leaving 8 bases not matched to a gene.

Only a few counts were recorded for this clone. This chain connects TRBV7-9 to TRBJ2-5; D is undetermined. With 4 bases removed from V and 13 bases from J, the gap between germline ends came to 16 bases. The germline gives CDR1 SEHNR, CDR2 FQNEAQ (reference sequence). The CDR3 runs 12 residues. The CDR3, as DNA: TGTGCCAGCAGCTCCTCAGAGGAACGGCGGTACTTC. It codes for CASSSSEERRYF.

Points on this clone: Other DNA sequences in this specimen translate into the identical CDR3. J is TRBJ2-1 and V is TRBV7-2; 7 nucleotides align to TRBD1. This CDR3 region has 13 residues. V shed 3 bases and J 7 bases; nucleotides not matched to a gene: 3. Germline CDR1 is SGHTA and CDR2 is FQGNSA. The CDR3 nucleotides read TGTGCCAGCAGCTTGTACAGGGGAAATGAGCAGTTCTTC. Translation gives CASSLYRGNEQFF. Based on the CDR3 plus reference TRBV7-2 and TRBJ2-1, the full variable domain is GAGVSQSPSNKVTEKGKDVELRCDPISGHTALYWYRQSLGQGLEFLIYFQGNSAPDKSGLPSDRFSAERTGGSVSTLTIQRTQQEDSAVYLCASSLYRGNEQFFGPGTRLTVL.

The chain recombines TRBV6-1 with TRBJ1-2; tentatively, D is TRBD1 (5 bases). Trimming stripped 1 base from V and 7 bases from J, with 19 bases between. CDR1 and CDR2 (germline): MNHNS, SASEGT. This CDR3 contains 16 residues. The CDR3 DNA follows: TGTGCCAGCAGTGAAGTGGGACTACAGGAGGTGGGTGGCTACACCTTC. Protein product: CASSEVGLQEVGGYTF.

The gene calls are TRBV5-1 and TRBJ1-3; 7 positions agree with TRBD1. Trimming at V came to 2 bases and at J to 4 bases, leaving 9 bases not matched to a gene. This CDR3 has 16 residues. CDR1 and CDR2 from the germline V gene are SGHRS and YFSETQ. The CDR3 nucleotides read TGCGCCAGCAGCTTACTAACAGGGGATGGAGGAAACACCATATATTTT. Amino acids: CASSLLTGDGGNTIYF. Supplemented by reference TRBV5-1 and TRBJ1-3, the full variable domain reads KAGVTQTPRYLIKTRGQQVTLSCSPISGHRSVSWYQQTPGQGLQFLFEYFSETQRNKGNFPGRFSGRQFSNSRSEMNVSTLELGDSALYLCASSLLTGDGGNTIYFGEGSWLTVV.

This chain links TRBV6-5 with TRBJ1-1; maybe TRBD1 (6 bases). Deletions cut 6 bases from V and 5 bases from J, with 13 bases between. Germline V gene data show CDR1 as MNHEY and CDR2 as SVGAGI. This CDR3 region has 13 residues. The CDR3 reads CASSAPGTTEAFF. In DNA form, the CDR3 reads TGTGCCAGCAGCGCCCCAGGGACAACTGAAGCTTTCTTT.

The rearrangement links TRBV7-6 to TRBJ2-5; the match to TRBD1 covers 7 bases. Germline V lookup: CDR1 SGHVS, CDR2 FNYEAQ. Losses at the gene ends were 4 bases for V and 1 base for J; bases not matched to a gene: 3. CDR3 length: 14 amino acids. CDR3 DNA: TGTGCCAGCAGCTCGGGGACAGCCCAAGAGACCCAGTACTTC. It encodes CASSSGTAQETQYF.

V and J are TRBV27 and TRBJ2-7; 8 bases align to TRBD2. This CDR3 spans 16 amino acids. CDR1 MNHEY and CDR2 SMNVEV come from the germline V gene (reference sequence). V was pared by 3 bases and J by 2 bases, with 9 bases of the junction left unmatched. CDR3 coding DNA: TGTGCCAGCAGTTTGTCACGGGGACTAGGAACCTACGAGCAGTACTTC. Translation gives CASSLSRGLGTYEQYF.

The V and J genes are TRBV5-1 and TRBJ1-1; a possible D gene is TRBD1 (6 bases). V lost 4 bases and J lost 6, with 16 bases in between. The CDR3 is made up of 14 amino acids. Germline CDR1 SGHRS, CDR2 YFSETQ. The CDR3 loop reads CASSADRTSAEAFF. In DNA, the CDR3 is TGCGCCAGCAGCGCTGACAGGACGTCCGCTGAAGCTTTCTTT.

This chain connects TRBV5-1 to TRBJ2-3; D might be TRBD1 (6 bases). Trimming took off 4 bases at V and 0 bases at J, with 15 bases between the two ends. Germline assignment: CDR1 SGHRS and CDR2 YFSETQ. CDR3 length: 16 residues. CDR3 DNA sequence: TGCGCCAGCAGCCCAGGGGTGGTACCTAGCACAGATACGCAGTATTTT. This encodes CASSPGVVPSTDTQYF. The entire variable domain, with the rest obtained from reference TRBV5-1 and TRBJ2-3, is as follows: KAGVTQTPRYLIKTRGQQVTLSCSPISGHRSVSWYQQTPGQGLQFLFEYFSETQRNKGNFPGRFSGRQFSNSRSEMNVSTLELGDSALYLCASSPGVVPSTDTQYFGPGTRLTVL.

The chain is built from TRBV9 and TRBJ2-2; TRBD2 aligns across 11 bases. This CDR3 region has 17 residues. The V segment lost 4 bases and the J segment 2 bases; nucleotides outside the gene matches: 7. Per germline, CDR1 SGDLS and CDR2 YYNGEE. The CDR3 nucleotides are TGTGCCAGCAGCACCCGACTAGCGGGGACAAACACCGGGGAGCTGTTTTTT. This sequence encodes CASSTRLAGTNTGELFF.

J is TRBJ1-3 and V is TRBV5-1; perhaps TRBD1 as D (6 bases). The V end was cut by 1 base, the J end by 0 bases, with 11 bases between. In germline, CDR1 is SGHRS, CDR2 YFSETQ. The CDR3 covers 16 residues. CDR3 amino acids: CASSLTTGYSGNTIYF. DNA of the CDR3: TGCGCCAGCAGCTTGACCACAGGGTACTCTGGAAACACCATATATTTT.

The V gene is TRBV28, the J gene TRBJ2-7, with a weak D call TRBD1 (7 bases). From germline, CDR1 is MDHEN and CDR2 SYDVKM. V was pared by 5 bases and J by 3 bases, with 17 bases between. The CDR3 is 15 amino acids. In DNA form, the CDR3 reads TGTGCCAGCAGTCCAGATCAGGGGGGCCTCTACGAGCAGTACTTC. It yields the protein CASSPDQGGLYEQYF. Complete variable domain (other parts from reference TRBV28 and TRBJ2-7): DVKVTQSSRYLVKRTGEKVFLECVQDMDHENMFWYRQDPGLGLRLIYFSYDVKMKEKGDIPEGYSVSREKKERFSLILESASTNQTSMYLCASSPDQGGLYEQYFGPGTRLTVT.

This chain uses TRBV6-5 with TRBJ1-2, with a possible D match to TRBD1 (5 bases). Germline CDR1 reads MNHEY; CDR2 reads SVGAGI. The CDR3 sequence is 15 residues long. V was pared by 7 bases and J by 2 bases, with 17 bases between. The CDR3 coding sequence is TGTGCCAGCACCAGAAACGGGGGGTTCAACTATGGCTACACCTTC. Translation: CASTRNGGFNYGYTF.

This clone was seen more than once but under ten times. The chain carries TRBV5-4 and TRBJ1-2, with TRBD1 as a possible D gene (5 bases). The V end was cut by 0 bases, the J end by 4 bases, with 13 bases between. CDR3 length: 15 residues. Germline CDR1 SGHNT, CDR2 YYREEE (reference sequence). This chain's CDR3 is CASSLDQGKTYGYTF. CDR3 nucleotide sequence: TGTGCCAGCAGCTTGGATCAGGGCAAAACCTATGGCTACACCTTC.

This sequence joins TRBV7-8 and TRBJ2-7, with a weak D call TRBD1 (6 bases). The CDR3 has 14 residues. The germline gives CDR1 SGHVS, CDR2 FQNEAQ. The V end lost 1 base, the J end lost 4 bases, and 11 bases lay between the germline ends. The CDR3 reads CASSLVPQGYEQYF. The CDR3 nucleotides are TGTGCCAGCAGCTTAGTACCTCAGGGGTACGAGCAGTACTTC.

This clone was found once. V gene TRBV7-9 combines with J gene TRBJ2-2, with D unclear. V was pared by 2 bases and J by 6 bases, with 7 bases between. Germline V lookup: CDR1 SEHNR, CDR2 FQNEAQ (reference sequence). The CDR3 totals 13 residues. In DNA, the CDR3 is TGTGCCAGCAGCTTATTCTACGCCGGGGAGCTGTTTTTT. Translation gives CASSLFYAGELFF.

The chain joins TRBV30 to TRBJ1-1; a weak D match, TRBD1 (5 bases). This CDR3 is 14 amino acids long. V was trimmed by 7 bases and J by 4 bases, leaving 19 bases between them. Germline V gene lookup returns CDR1 GTSNPN and CDR2 SVGIG (reference sequence). CDR3 in amino acids: CASSGSSQGTEAFF. The CDR3 region has the DNA TGTGCCTCTTCTGGATCCTCCCAGGGCACTGAAGCTTTCTTT. The full variable domain, in which reference TRBV30 and TRBJ1-1 provide the parts outside the CDR3, is SQTIHQWPATLVQPVGSPLSLECTVEGTSNPNLYWYRQAAGRGLQLLFYSVGIGQISSEVPQNLSASRPQDRQFILSSKKLLLSDSGFYLCASSGSSQGTEAFFGQGTRLTVV.

J is TRBJ1-4 and V is TRBV2; D gene ambiguous. Trimming removed 6 bases from V and 8 bases from J, with 13 bases in between. Per germline, CDR1 SNHLY and CDR2 FYNNEI. This CDR3 is 13 amino acids long. In nucleotides, the CDR3 is TGTGCCAGCAGAGGAGGGAGTGGGGAAAAACTGTTTTTT. Residues: CASRGGSGEKLFF.